This TCR beta chain emerged from a study of blood T cell repertoires in COVID-19. At the level of the study: T cells, B-cell-depleted T cells, or PBMCs provided the cDNA or gDNA that served as material.

CDR3 size: 14 residues. Germline loops: CDR1 MNHNY, CDR2 SVGAGI (reference sequence). V trimming: 6 bases; J trimming: 2 bases; junction bases outside the gene matches: 3. In Seattle, patients joined the study during active infection and were tracked longitudinally. The data were produced by immunoSEQ multiplex PCR, yet TCRdb's version contains in-frame clones alone and is incomplete. The data show roughly 290,000 clones, 80% to 95% seen once. The chain couples TRBV6-6 to TRBJ2-2, with TRBD1 matching over 7 bases. This clonotype was obtained from a woman aged 30 to 39 with COVID-19, enrolled during active disease. Material for sequencing was peripheral blood. CDR3 DNA: TGTGCCAGCAGCCGACAGGGTAACACCGGGGAGCTGTTTTTT. Residues: CASSRQGNTGELFF.